This TCR beta chain comes out of a study of cytomegalovirus exposure and HLA in healthy donors. Clones were read by immunoSEQ multiplex PCR, and TCRdb kept only the in-frame ones, dropping some. The repertoire holds 65,000 to 70,000 clones, with 91% as singletons. On this clone: Its antigen is as yet unknown.

While the first cohort had around 700 subjects, the donors belonged to the separate validation cohort of 100 to 150 subjects. CDR1 SGHRS and CDR2 YFSETQ come from the germline V gene. The CDR3 is made up of 16 amino acids. Trimming at V came to 5 bases and at J to 0 bases, leaving 5 bases not matched to a gene. Points from the study as a whole: It was fewer than 200 TCR beta chains that were listed as cytomegalovirus-associated.

This receptor was identified in a man younger than 30 in good health and CMV-seronegative. The source material was PBMCs. This sequence joins TRBV5-1 and TRBJ2-2; 9 bases map to TRBD2. CDR3 bases: TGCGCCAGCAGACGACAGCGGGAGGCGAACACCGGGGAGCTGTTTTTT. It codes for CASRRQREANTGELFF.